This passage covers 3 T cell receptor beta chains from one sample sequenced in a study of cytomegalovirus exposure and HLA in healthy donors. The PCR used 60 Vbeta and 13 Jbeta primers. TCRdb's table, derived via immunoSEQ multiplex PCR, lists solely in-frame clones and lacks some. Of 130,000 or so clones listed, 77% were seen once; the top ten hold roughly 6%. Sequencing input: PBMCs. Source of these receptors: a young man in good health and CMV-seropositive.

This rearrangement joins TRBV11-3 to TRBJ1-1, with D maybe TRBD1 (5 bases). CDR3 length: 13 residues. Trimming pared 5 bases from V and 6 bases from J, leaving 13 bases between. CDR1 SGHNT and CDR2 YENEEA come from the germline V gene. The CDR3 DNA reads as TGTGCCAGCAGCCCGAGGGGCGGGGCTGAAGCTTTCTTT. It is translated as CASSPRGGAEAFF.

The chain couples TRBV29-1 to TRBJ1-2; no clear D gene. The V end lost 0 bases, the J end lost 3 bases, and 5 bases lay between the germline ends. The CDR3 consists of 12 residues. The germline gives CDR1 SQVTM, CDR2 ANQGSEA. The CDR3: CSVEEQDYGYTF. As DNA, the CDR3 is TGCAGCGTTGAAGAACAAGACTATGGCTACACCTTC.

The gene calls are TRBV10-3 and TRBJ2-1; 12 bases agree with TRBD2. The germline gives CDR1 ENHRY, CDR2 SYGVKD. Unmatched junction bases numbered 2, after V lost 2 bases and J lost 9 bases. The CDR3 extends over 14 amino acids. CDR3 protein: CAISETSGRSEQFF. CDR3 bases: TGTGCCATCAGTGAGACTAGCGGGAGGTCTGAGCAGTTCTTC.